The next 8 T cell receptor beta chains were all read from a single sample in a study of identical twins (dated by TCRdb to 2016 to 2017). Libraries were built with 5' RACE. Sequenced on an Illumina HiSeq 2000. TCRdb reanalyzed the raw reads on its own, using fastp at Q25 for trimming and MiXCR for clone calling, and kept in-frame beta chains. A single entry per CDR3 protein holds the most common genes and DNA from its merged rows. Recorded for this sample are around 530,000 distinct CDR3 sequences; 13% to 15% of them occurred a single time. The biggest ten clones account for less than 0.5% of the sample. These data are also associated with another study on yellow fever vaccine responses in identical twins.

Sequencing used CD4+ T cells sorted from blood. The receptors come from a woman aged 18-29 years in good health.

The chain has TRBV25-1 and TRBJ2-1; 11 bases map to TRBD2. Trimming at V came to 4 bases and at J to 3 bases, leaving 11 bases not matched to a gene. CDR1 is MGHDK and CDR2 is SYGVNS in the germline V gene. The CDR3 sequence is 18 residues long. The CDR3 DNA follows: TGTGCCAGCAGTGCTCGAGGGGCCGGGACTAGCGGCTACAATGAGCAGTTCTTC. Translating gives CASSARGAGTSGYNEQFF.

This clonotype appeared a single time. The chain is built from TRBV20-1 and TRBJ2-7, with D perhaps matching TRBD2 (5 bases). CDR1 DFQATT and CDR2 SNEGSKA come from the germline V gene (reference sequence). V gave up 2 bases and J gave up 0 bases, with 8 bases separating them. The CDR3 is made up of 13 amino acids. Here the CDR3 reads CSARLGSSYEQYV. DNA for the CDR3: TGCAGTGCTAGATTGGGGAGCTCCTACGAGCAGTACGTC.

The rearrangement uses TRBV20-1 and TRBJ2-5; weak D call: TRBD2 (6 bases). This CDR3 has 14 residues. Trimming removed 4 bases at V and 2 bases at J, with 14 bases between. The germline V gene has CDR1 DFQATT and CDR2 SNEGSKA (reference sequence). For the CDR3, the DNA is TGCAGTGCTAACCCAGCGGGTCAGCAAGAGACCCAGTACTTC. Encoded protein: CSANPAGQQETQYF.

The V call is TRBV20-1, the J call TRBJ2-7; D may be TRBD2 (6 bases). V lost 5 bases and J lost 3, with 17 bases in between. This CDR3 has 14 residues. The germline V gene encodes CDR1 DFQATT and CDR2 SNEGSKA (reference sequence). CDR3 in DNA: TGCAGTGCTCCCCGACTAGGATCGGACTACGAGCAGTACTTC. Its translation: CSAPRLGSDYEQYF.

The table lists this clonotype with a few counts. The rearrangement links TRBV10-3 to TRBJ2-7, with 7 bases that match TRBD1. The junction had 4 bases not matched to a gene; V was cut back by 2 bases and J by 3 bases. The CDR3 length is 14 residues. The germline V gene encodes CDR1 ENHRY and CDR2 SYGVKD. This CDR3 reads CAISEGGQIYEQYF. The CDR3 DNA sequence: TGTGCCATCAGTGAGGGGGGACAGATCTACGAGCAGTACTTC.

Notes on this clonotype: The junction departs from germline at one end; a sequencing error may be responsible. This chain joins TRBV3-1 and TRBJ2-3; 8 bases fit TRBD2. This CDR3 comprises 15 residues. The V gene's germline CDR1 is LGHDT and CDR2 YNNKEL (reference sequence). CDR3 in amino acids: CAGSQFSGDTDTQYF. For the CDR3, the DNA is TGTGCCGGCAGCCAATTTAGCGGGGACACAGATACGCAGTATTTT.

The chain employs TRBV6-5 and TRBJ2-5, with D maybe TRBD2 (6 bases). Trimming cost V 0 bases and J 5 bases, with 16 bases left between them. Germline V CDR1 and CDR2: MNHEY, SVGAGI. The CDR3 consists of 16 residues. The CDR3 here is CASSYSGLSDRETQYF. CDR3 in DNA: TGTGCCAGCAGTTACTCGGGACTTAGCGATCGGGAGACCCAGTACTTC.

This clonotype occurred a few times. In DNA form, the CDR3 reads TGCGCCAGCAGCTTACAACGACTAGCGGGAGAGGCAGGGGAGCAGTTCTTC. This codes for CASSLQRLAGEAGEQFF. This chain uses TRBV5-1 with TRBJ2-1, with 12 bases lining up with TRBD2. With 2 bases clipped from V and 10 bases from J, the junction kept 13 bases outside the gene matches. There are 17 residues in the CDR3. The V gene's germline CDR1 is SGHRS and CDR2 YFSETQ.